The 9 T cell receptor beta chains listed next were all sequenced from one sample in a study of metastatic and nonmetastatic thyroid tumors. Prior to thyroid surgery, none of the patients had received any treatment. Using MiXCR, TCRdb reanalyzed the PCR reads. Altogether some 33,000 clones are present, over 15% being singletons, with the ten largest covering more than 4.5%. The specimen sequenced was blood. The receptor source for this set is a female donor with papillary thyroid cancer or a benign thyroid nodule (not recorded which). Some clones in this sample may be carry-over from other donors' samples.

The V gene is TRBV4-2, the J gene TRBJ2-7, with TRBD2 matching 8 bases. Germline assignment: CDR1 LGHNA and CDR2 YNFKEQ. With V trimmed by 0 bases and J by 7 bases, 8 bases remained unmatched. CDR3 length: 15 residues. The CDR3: CASSQESAGVEEQYF. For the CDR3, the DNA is TGTGCCAGCAGCCAAGAGTCAGCGGGAGTTGAAGAGCAGTACTTC.

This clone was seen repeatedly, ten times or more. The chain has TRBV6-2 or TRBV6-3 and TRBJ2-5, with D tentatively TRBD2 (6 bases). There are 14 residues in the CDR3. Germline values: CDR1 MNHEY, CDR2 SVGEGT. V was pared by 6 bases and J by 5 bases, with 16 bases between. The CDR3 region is CASRFLGRLETQYF. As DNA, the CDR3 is TGTGCCAGCAGATTCTTAGGGAGGTTGGAGACCCAGTACTTC.

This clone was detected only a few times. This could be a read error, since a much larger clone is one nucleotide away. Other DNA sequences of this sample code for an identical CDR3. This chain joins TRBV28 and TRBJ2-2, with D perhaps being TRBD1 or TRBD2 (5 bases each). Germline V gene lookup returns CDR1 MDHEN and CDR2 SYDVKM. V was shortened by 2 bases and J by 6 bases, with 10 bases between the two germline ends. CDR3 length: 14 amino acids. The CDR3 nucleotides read TGTGCCAGCAGTTTAGTAGGGGACGCCGGGGAGCTGTTTTTT. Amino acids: CASSLVGDAGELFF.

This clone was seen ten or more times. The CDR3 bases are TGTGCCAGCAGAGACGGGGGGGGGACCGGGGAGCTGTTTTTT. Amino acids: CASRDGGGTGELFF. This chain links TRBV6-1 with TRBJ2-2, with TRBD2 matching over 8 bases. Germline CDR1 is MNHNS and CDR2 is SASEGT. V was pared by 6 bases and J by 5 bases, with 5 bases of the junction left unmatched. The CDR3 is made up of 14 amino acids.

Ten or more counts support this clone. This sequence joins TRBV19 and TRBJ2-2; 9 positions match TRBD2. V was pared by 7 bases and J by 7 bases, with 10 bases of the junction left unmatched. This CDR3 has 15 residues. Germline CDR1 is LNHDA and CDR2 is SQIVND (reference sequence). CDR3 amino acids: CASIRSSGNNGELFF. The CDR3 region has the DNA TGTGCCAGTATTAGGTCTAGCGGGAATAACGGGGAGCTGTTTTTT.

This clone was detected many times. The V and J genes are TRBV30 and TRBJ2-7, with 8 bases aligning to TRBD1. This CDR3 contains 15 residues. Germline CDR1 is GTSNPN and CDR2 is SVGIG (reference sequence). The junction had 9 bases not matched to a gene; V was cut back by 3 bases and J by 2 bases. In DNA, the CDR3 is TGTGCCTGGAGCACCGGGACAGGAGAAGCCTACGAGCAGTACTTC. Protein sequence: CAWSTGTGEAYEQYF.

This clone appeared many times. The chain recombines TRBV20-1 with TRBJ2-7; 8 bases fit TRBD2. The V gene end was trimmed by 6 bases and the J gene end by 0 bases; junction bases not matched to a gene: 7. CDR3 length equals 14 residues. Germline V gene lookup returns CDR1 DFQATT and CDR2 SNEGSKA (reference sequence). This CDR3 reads CSAHGGAFSYEQYF. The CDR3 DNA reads TGCAGTGCCCACGGGGGGGCCTTCTCCTACGAGCAGTACTTC.

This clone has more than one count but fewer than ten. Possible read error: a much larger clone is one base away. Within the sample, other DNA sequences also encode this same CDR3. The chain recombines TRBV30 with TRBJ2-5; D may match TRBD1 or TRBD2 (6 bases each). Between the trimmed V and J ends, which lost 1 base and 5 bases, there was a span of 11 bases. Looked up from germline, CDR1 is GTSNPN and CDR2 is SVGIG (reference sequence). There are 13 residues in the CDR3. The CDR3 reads CAWSALGGETQYF. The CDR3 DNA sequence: TGTGCCTGGAGTGCCCTAGGGGGGGAGACCCAGTACTTC.

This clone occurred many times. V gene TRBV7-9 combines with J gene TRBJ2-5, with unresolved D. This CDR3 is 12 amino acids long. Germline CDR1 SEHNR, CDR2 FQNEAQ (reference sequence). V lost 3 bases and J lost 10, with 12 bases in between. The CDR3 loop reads CASSFSAQDQYF. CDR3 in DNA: TGTGCCAGCAGCTTTTCCGCCCAGGACCAGTACTTC.